This TCR beta chain was documented in a study of patients and donors after allogeneic stem cell transplantation. The V end lost 4 bases, the J end lost 4 bases, and 20 bases lay between the germline ends. The CDR3 extends over 17 amino acids. Germline CDR1 and CDR2: KGHDR and SFDVKD. TCRdb recomputed calls from the RT-PCR reads with MiXCR, one row per CDR3 protein. This sample has over 350,000 distinct CDR3 sequences, with roughly 16% found just once. The V gene is TRBV24-1, the J gene TRBJ2-3, with D unclear. The TCR was taken from a human donor who was either an allogeneic HSCT recipient or a stem cell or donor lymphocyte infusion donor (not recorded which). It is not recorded whose cells these are; they may come from a transplant donor. Sequencing was carried out using blood, either unsorted or a sorted T cell fraction (not recorded which). CDR3: CATSDSPGSEEADTQYF. The CDR3 DNA is TGTGCCACCAGTGACTCGCCTGGATCAGAAGAGGCAGATACGCAGTATTTT.